Presented here are 19 T cell receptor beta chains from one specimen sequenced in a study of T-cell memory formation after mild COVID-19. Using its own MiXCR run on the 5' RACE reads, TCRdb lists one record per CDR3 protein. The table includes about 250,000 distinct CDR3 sequences, 15% detected once. Sample: PBMCs or a T cell subset sorted from them (not recorded which). Receptor source: an adult woman who had mild COVID-19 (a few samples of this study predate the infection). Cell type and time point are not known.

This clonotype was seen a handful of times. The V call is TRBV7-2, the J call TRBJ1-2; D may be TRBD1 (5 bases). Germline CDR1 reads SGHTA; CDR2 reads FQGNSA. The length of the CDR3 is 15 residues. Trimming removed 1 base at V and 4 bases at J, with 13 bases between. For the CDR3, the DNA is TGTGCCAGCAGCTTAGAGTCAGGGTTGGGCTATGGCTACACCTTC. Its protein product is CASSLESGLGYGYTF.

This clonotype turned up a few times. V gene TRBV7-2 combines with J gene TRBJ2-2, with 8 positions matching TRBD2. The CDR3 runs 16 residues. V was pared by 5 bases and J by 4 bases, with 9 bases of the junction left unmatched. The germline gives CDR1 SGHTA, CDR2 FQGNSA. CDR3 in amino acids: CASSISGVKPTGELFF. CDR3 nucleotide sequence: TGTGCCAGCAGCATTAGCGGGGTCAAACCCACCGGGGAGCTGTTTTTT.

This chain uses TRBV7-2 with TRBJ1-1; TRBD1 matches at 8 bases. V was pared by 6 bases and J by 4 bases, with 7 bases of the junction left unmatched. Germline V lookup: CDR1 SGHTA, CDR2 FQGNSA. The CDR3 is 14 residues long. The CDR3 is CASRTTGGSTEAFF. Here the CDR3 DNA reads TGTGCCAGCAGGACTACAGGGGGTAGCACTGAAGCTTTCTTT.

This chain connects TRBV29-1 to TRBJ2-3; TRBD1 is a possible D gene (5 bases). The CDR3 totals 11 residues. Germline CDR1 and CDR2: SQVTM and ANQGSEA. CDR3 coding DNA: TGCATCACAGGTTCCACAGATACGCAGTATTTT. Translated, it gives CITGSTDTQYF.

This clonotype has more than one count but fewer than ten. The V gene is TRBV5-1, the J gene TRBJ2-3; the D gene is possibly TRBD2 (6 bases). Trimming removed 3 bases from V and 0 bases from J, with 8 bases in between. This CDR3 has 14 amino acids. Germline V CDR1 and CDR2: SGHRS, YFSETQ. CDR3 amino acids: CASSSGGSTDTQYF. For the CDR3, the DNA is TGCGCCAGCAGCTCCGGGGGAAGCACAGATACGCAGTATTTT.

The chain has TRBV6-5 and TRBJ2-3; TRBD1 matches at 7 bases. The germline CDR1 and CDR2 sequences are MNHEY and SVGAGI. The J segment lost 5 bases and the V segment lost 5 bases, leaving 7 bases of the junction unmatched. This CDR3 is built from 14 residues. CDR3 residues: CASSPLQGIDTQYF. DNA for the CDR3: TGTGCCAGCAGTCCCCTACAGGGGATAGATACGCAGTATTTT.

This clonotype was detected many times. The CDR3: CASSQDLGSYSNQPQHF. CDR3 coding DNA: TGCGCCAGCAGCCAAGATCTCGGCAGCTATAGCAATCAGCCCCAGCATTTT. This chain joins TRBV4-3 and TRBJ1-5, with D hard to call. The V end lost 0 bases, the J end lost 0 bases, and 12 bases lay between the germline ends. The CDR3 runs to 17 residues. CDR1 and CDR2 from the germline V gene are LGHNA and YSLEER.

This clonotype has more than one count but fewer than ten. This rearrangement joins TRBV12-3 or TRBV12-4 to TRBJ2-7; 7 bases agree with TRBD2. Trimming at V came to 5 bases and at J to 5 bases, leaving 9 bases not matched to a gene. This CDR3 region has 14 residues. Written as DNA, the CDR3 is TGTGCCAGCAGTCCCTGGGTGACTAGCCACGAGCAGTACTTC. It yields the protein CASSPWVTSHEQYF.

Only a few counts were recorded for this clonotype. The chain is built from TRBV12-3 or TRBV12-4 and TRBJ1-6; no firm D call. The ends were cut back, 1 base at V and 11 bases at J, with 3 bases in the middle. The CDR3 has 11 amino acids. The CDR3 DNA follows: TGTGCCAGCAGTTTAGGAACACCCCTCCACTTT. It translates to CASSLGTPLHF.

The chain has TRBV18 and TRBJ1-1; D gene ambiguous. The V end lost 3 bases, the J end lost 6 bases, and 17 bases lay between the germline ends. The CDR3 sequence is 15 residues long. The germline V gene encodes CDR1 KGHSH and CDR2 LQKENI. CDR3 nucleotides: TGTGCCAGCTCACCCTCAAGGGCAGGTGGGCCTGAAGCTTTCTTT. This sequence encodes CASSPSRAGGPEAFF.

The genes are TRBV7-2 and TRBJ1-6, with D tentatively TRBD1 (6 bases). Germline assignment: CDR1 SGHTA and CDR2 FQGNSA. V was shortened by 5 bases and J by 0 bases, with 14 bases between the two germline ends. This CDR3 contains 17 residues. In nucleotides, the CDR3 is TGTGCCAGCAGCCCTGGACAGAGGGGCTCCTATAATTCACCCCTCCACTTT. Translation gives CASSPGQRGSYNSPLHF.

This clonotype has more than one count but fewer than ten. The J gene is TRBJ2-3, the V gene TRBV9, with unresolved D. CDR1 is SGDLS and CDR2 is YYNGEE in the germline V gene. Trimming took 0 bases from V and 0 from J, leaving 11 bases between them. This CDR3 region has 16 residues. As DNA, the CDR3 is TGTGCCAGCAGCGTAGGATATGAGACTAGCACAGATACGCAGTATTTT. Translation: CASSVGYETSTDTQYF. Full variable domain (missing parts from reference TRBV9 and TRBJ2-3): DSGVTQTPKHLITATGQRVTLRCSPRSGDLSVYWYQQSLDQGLQFLIQYYNGEERAKGNILERFSAQQFPDLHSELNLSSLELGDSALYFCASSVGYETSTDTQYFGPGTRLTVL.

This clonotype was observed at least ten times. The genes are TRBV5-4 and TRBJ2-2, with no clear D. V lost 4 bases to trimming and J lost 5 bases, with 15 bases between them. CDR1 SGHNT and CDR2 YYREEE come from the germline V gene (reference sequence). The CDR3 length is 15 residues. CDR3 residues: CASSLGSKMTGELFF. DNA for the CDR3: TGTGCCAGCAGCCTGGGATCAAAGATGACCGGGGAGCTGTTTTTT.

The table lists this clonotype with many counts. The gene calls are TRBV20-1 and TRBJ2-1, with TRBD2 identical over 10 bases. With V trimmed by 6 bases and J by 10 bases, 9 bases remained unmatched. The CDR3 spans 13 residues. CDR1 DFQATT and CDR2 SNEGSKA come from the germline V gene (reference sequence). CDR3 sequence reads: CSAHSGGAKEQFF. The CDR3 coding sequence is TGCAGTGCCCACAGCGGGGGGGCGAAAGAGCAGTTCTTC.

This clonotype was seen a few times. The V gene is TRBV24-1, the J gene TRBJ2-7; TRBD2 agrees at 8 bases. V lost 7 bases, J lost 1 base, and 8 bases stayed unmatched. The V gene's germline CDR1 is KGHDR and CDR2 SFDVKD. This CDR3 contains 15 residues. CDR3 loop: CATSPSGSRSYEQYF. CDR3 DNA: TGTGCCACCAGCCCAAGCGGGAGTAGGTCCTACGAGCAGTACTTC.

This clonotype was seen more than once but under ten times. The chain uses TRBV6-2 or TRBV6-3 and TRBJ2-7, with 9 bases identical to TRBD1. Germline V gives CDR1 MNHEY, CDR2 SVGEGT. The V and J ends lost 2 bases and 3 bases, in that order; junction bases with no gene match: 11. The CDR3 has 17 residues. The CDR3 coding sequence is TGTGCCAGCAGTTACCTAGCTGGACAGGGGAAAGGCTACGAGCAGTACTTC. This codes for CASSYLAGQGKGYEQYF.

This clonotype was counted only a few times. The V call is TRBV2, the J call TRBJ2-1; the D is unclear. The CDR3 spans 12 residues. V was cut by 3 bases and J by 14 bases, with 14 bases left in between. CDR1 SNHLY and CDR2 FYNNEI come from the germline V gene. CDR3 DNA: TGTGCCAGCAGTGAGAATCCCCATACGGAGTTCTTC. Amino acid sequence: CASSENPHTEFF.

This clonotype has more than one count but fewer than ten. The chain recombines TRBV4-2 with TRBJ2-7; D gene ambiguous. CDR3 length: 16 residues. V lost 0 bases and J lost 3, with 15 bases in between. Germline V gene sequence: CDR1 LGHNA, CDR2 YNFKEQ. In DNA, the CDR3 is TGTGCCAGCAGCCAAGATCAAACCGGGCGAGGCTACGAGCAGTACTTC. This gives the protein CASSQDQTGRGYEQYF.

The sample holds a few counts of this clonotype. The J gene is TRBJ2-3, the V gene TRBV20-1; 10 nucleotides match TRBD2. The CDR3 runs 16 residues. Germline V CDR1 and CDR2: DFQATT, SNEGSKA (reference sequence). Losses at the gene ends were 5 bases for V and 8 bases for J; bases not matched to a gene: 16. CDR3 amino acids: CSALQSSGGISGTQYF. The CDR3 DNA reads as TGCAGTGCTCTGCAAAGTAGCGGGGGGATTTCGGGTACGCAGTATTTT.